This TCR beta chain was documented in a study of blood T cell repertoires in COVID-19. The study drew participants aged about 18 to 89 years from under 30 US areas. The V and J ends lost 5 bases and 6 bases respectively, with 18 bases between them. Germline V gene lookup returns CDR1 SGHRS and CDR2 YFSETQ. The CDR3 spans 15 residues. Repertoires were generated with immunoSEQ multiplex PCR, while TCRdb's copy carries only in-frame clones and drops some. The sample includes roughly 250,000 clones, about 82% of them seen just once. The receptor's source is a woman in her fifties or sixties who had recovered from COVID-19. Sequenced sample: PBMCs or T cells enriched from blood (not recorded which). This chain joins TRBV5-1 and TRBJ2-1, with D possibly being TRBD1 (5 bases). The DNA of the CDR3 is TGCGCCAGCAGGCCCGGTAGGGTGGGGCTCAATGAGCAGTTCTTC. This translates into CASRPGRVGLNEQFF.